This T cell receptor beta chain was sequenced during a study of cytomegalovirus exposure and HLA in healthy donors. Whole-study results and caveats: Confirmation in vitro established that a few CMV-associated chains were specific for CMV antigens. The authors reported that TCR beta sequences could predict HLA-A and HLA-B alleles. These predictions were accurate for most subjects in the first cohort.

About this clone itself: Its matching antigen is unknown.

Primers: 60 Vbeta forward and 13 Jbeta reverse. Clones were read by immunoSEQ multiplex PCR, and TCRdb kept only the in-frame ones, dropping some. This sample has about 100,000 clones, with about 86% found just once. What was sequenced was PBMCs. The clonotype comes from a woman between 65 and 79 years old in good health and CMV-seropositive.

The chain's CDR3 is CASSYSTSGRGEQFF. DNA of the CDR3: TGTGCCAGCAGTTACTCGACTAGCGGGAGGGGTGAGCAGTTCTTC. The chain uses TRBV6-5 and TRBJ2-1; 14 positions agree with TRBD2. Germline V gene sequence: CDR1 MNHEY, CDR2 SVGAGI. There are 15 residues in the CDR3. The V gene end was trimmed by 0 bases and the J gene end by 9 bases; junction bases not matched to a gene: 1.